This T cell receptor beta chain stems from a study of blood T cells in healthy people across ages. Study information: Template switching retrieved approximately one barcoded beta molecule for each two T cells.

Researchers isolated at least 7 million PBMCs per sample. A second PCR of 7 to 11 cycles used a sample-barcoded 5' primer and a J-beta primer mix. TCRdb called the 5' RACE reads again in MiXCR, with one record for every CDR3 protein. The data show roughly 830,000 distinct CDR3 sequences, about 62% seen once. This clonotype was detected many times. With 1 base removed from V and 5 bases from J, the gap between germline ends came to 8 bases. This CDR3 spans 13 amino acids. Germline V CDR1 and CDR2: MGHRA, YSYEKL. This chain joins TRBV4-1 and TRBJ2-5; D is undetermined. The clonotype was recovered from a man aged 25 to 40 in good health. The sequenced sample consisted of blood. The CDR3 nucleotides are TGCGCCAGCAGCCAAGCTAGAATGGAGACCCAGTACTTC. Translated, it gives CASSQARMETQYF.